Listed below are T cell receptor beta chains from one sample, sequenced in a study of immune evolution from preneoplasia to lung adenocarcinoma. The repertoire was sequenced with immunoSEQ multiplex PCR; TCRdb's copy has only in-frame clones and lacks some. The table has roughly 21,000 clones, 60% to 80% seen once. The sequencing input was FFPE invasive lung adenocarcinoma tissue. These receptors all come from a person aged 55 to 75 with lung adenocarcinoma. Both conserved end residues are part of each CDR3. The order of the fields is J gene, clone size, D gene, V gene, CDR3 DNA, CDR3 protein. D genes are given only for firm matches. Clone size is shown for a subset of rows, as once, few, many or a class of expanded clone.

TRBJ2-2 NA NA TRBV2 TGTGCCAGCAGTGACAACTGGGTTGACGGGGAGCTGTTTTTT CASSDNWVDGELFF
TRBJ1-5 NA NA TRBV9 TGTGCCAGCAGCGTAGGATCAGGTCCGCCCCAGCATTTT CASSVGSGPPQHF
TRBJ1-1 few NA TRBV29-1 TGCAGCGTTGGCCTCCTGGGACTCGGGACTGAAGCTTTCTTT CSVGLLGLGTEAFF
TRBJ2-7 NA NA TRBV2 TGTGCCAGCGCCAGGAGACCCTACGAGCAGTACTTC CASARRPYEQYF
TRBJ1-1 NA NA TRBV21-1 TGTGCCAGCGGAAATTTGACAGGGGCAATGGGGGCTGAAGCTTTCTTT CASGNLTGAMGAEAFF
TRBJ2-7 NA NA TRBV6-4 TGTGCCAGCATCGGAGGGGGACGGGAGTCTAGCGAGCAGTACTTC CASIGGGRESSEQYF
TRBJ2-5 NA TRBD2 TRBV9 TGTGCCAGCAGCGGAGGGCGGAGCGGGGGGACCCAAGAGACCCAGTACTTC CASSGGRSGGTQETQYF
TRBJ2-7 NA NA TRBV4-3 TGCGCCAGCAGCCCGAGGGAGGAGGTAAAAAAGACTTTCTACGAGCAGTACTTC CASSPREEVKKTFYEQYF
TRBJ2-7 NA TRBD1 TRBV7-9 TGTGCCAGCAGTTACGCGACAGGGATTAAATACGAGCAGTACTTC CASSYATGIKYEQYF
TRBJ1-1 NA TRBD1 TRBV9 TGTGCCAGCAGCGTAGGGGCAGGGGGAGTTAACACTGAAGCTTTCTTT CASSVGAGGVNTEAFF
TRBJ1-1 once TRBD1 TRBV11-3 TGTGCCAGCAGCATCAGGACAGGGCTTTTTACCGCTTTCTTT CASSIRTGLFTAFF
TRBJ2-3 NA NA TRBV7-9 TGTGCCAGCAGCTTAGGACGTAGCACAGATACGCAGTATTTT CASSLGRSTDTQYF
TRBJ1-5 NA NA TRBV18 TGTGCCAGCTCACCGGGAGCAGGGAATCAGCCCCAGCATTTT CASSPGAGNQPQHF
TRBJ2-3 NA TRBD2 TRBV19 TGTGCCAGTAGTACTAGCGGGATGAGCACAGATACGCAGTATTTT CASSTSGMSTDTQYF
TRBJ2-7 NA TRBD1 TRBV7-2 TGTGCCAGCAGCAGAGAGGACAGGGTGGCGCACTTC CASSREDRVAHF
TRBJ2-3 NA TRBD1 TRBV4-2 TGTGCCAGCAGCCAAAGACAGGGGCCCACAGATACGCAGTATTTT CASSQRQGPTDTQYF
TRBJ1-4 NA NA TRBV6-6 TGTGCCAGCAGTCCTCCGGGCGGTCAAAGCGAAAAACTGTTTTTT CASSPPGGQSEKLFF
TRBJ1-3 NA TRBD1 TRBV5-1 TGCGCCAGCAGCTTGGGACCGGGACAGAGCTCTGGAAACACCATATATTTT CASSLGPGQSSGNTIYF
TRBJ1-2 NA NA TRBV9 TGTGCCAGCAGCGTCGATACCGGGGGACGCCGTGGCTACACCTTC CASSVDTGGRRGYTF
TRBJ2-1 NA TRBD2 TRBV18 TGTGCCAGCTCACCGGTCGGGAGGGCAATTTATGAGCAGTTCTTC CASSPVGRAIYEQFF
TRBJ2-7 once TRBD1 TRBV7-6 TGTGCCAGCAGCTTAGACCAAGGACAGGGGCCTGGGGAGCAGTACTTC CASSLDQGQGPGEQYF
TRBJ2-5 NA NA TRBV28 TGTGCCAGCAGTTTACGGGCAGGAGGGGAAGAGACCCAGTACTTC CASSLRAGGEETQYF
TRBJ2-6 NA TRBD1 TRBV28 TGTGCCAGCACCTTAACAGGGGTAGGGGCCAACGTCCTGACTTTC CASTLTGVGANVLTF
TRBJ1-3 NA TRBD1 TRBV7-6 TGTGCCAGCAGCTTAGTTGGGACAGGGGGCCTTTCGAACACCATATATTTT CASSLVGTGGLSNTIYF
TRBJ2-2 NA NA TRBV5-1 TGCGCCAGCAGCTTGATAGCGAGCGGCACCGGGGAGCTGTTTTTT CASSLIASGTGELFF
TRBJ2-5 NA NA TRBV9 TGTGCCAGCAGCGTAGCAGGGGAGGAGACCCAGTACTTC CASSVAGEETQYF
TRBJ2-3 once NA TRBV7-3 TGTGCCAGCAGCTTAGACCTCGGGACCACAGATACGCAGTATTTT CASSLDLGTTDTQYF
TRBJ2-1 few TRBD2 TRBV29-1 TGCAGCGGTTCGATAGCGGGAGTGGGCCTTGAGCAGTTCTTC CSGSIAGVGLEQFF
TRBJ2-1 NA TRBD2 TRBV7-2 TGTGTCAGCAGACCCCCGGCGGGAGGGTGGAATGAGCAGTTCTTC CVSRPPAGGWNEQFF
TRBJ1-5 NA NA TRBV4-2 TGTGCCAGCAGCCCGGGGGGGAATCAGCCCCAGCATTTT CASSPGGNQPQHF
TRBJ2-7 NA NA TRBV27 TGTGCCAGCAGCTCCGACTCGGTTTACGAGCAGTACTTC CASSSDSVYEQYF
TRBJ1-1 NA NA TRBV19 TGTGCCAGTAGTATTCCGGGTGTTCACACTGAAGCTTTCTTT CASSIPGVHTEAFF
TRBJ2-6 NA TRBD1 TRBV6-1 TGTGCCAGCCGGACAGGGGGCTCTGGGGCCAACGTCCTGACTTTC CASRTGGSGANVLTF
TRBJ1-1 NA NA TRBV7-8 TGTGCCAGCACCAAAGCGGTTCCAGGGACCACAGCTAGAGCTTTCTTT CASTKAVPGTTARAFF
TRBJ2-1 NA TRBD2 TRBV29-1 TGCAGCGTTGAAGCTAGCGGGAGGGGGGGTATTAATGAGCAGTTCTTC CSVEASGRGGINEQFF
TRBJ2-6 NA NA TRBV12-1 TGTGCCAGCAGCCCAGTTGGGGTTCGGGCCAACGTCCTGACTTTC CASSPVGVRANVLTF
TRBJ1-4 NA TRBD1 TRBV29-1 TGCAGCGCCTACGAGGGGGCGAGTGATGAAAAACTGTTTTTT CSAYEGASDEKLFF
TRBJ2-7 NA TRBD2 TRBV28 TGTGCCAGCACAACCCTCTCAGCGGGAGGAAGCCACGAGCAGTACTTC CASTTLSAGGSHEQYF
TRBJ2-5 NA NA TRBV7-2 TGTGCCAGCAGCTTAGGTCCGGGGTCGGGGACCCAGTACTTC CASSLGPGSGTQYF
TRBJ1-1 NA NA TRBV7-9 TGTGCCAGCAGCTTATTGGCAACAGTCAATGAAGCTTTCTTT CASSLLATVNEAFF
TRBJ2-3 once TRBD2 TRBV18 TGTGCCAGCTCACGGGACTACACAGATACGCAGTATTTT CASSRDYTDTQYF
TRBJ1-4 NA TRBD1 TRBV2 TGTGCCGGTCGACAGGGGGCGGGAGAAAAACTGTTTTTT CAGRQGAGEKLFF
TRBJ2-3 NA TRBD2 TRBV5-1 TGCGCCAGCAGCTCGGGAACTAGCGGGAGGCCCACAGATACGCAGTATTTT CASSSGTSGRPTDTQYF
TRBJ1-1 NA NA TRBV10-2 TGCGCCAGCAGGGACACCTTGAAGACTGAAGCTTTCTTT CASRDTLKTEAFF
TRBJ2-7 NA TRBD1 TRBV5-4 TGTGCCAGCAGCATACGGACAGGGGGCGAAGAGCAGTACTTC CASSIRTGGEEQYF
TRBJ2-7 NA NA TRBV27 TGTGCCAGCAGTTTATTGGTTGACAACCCCAAGCGGAGCGAGCAGTACTTC CASSLLVDNPKRSEQYF